The subject of this entry is one TCR beta chain. The target antigen is unknown. The repertoire was sequenced with immunoSEQ multiplex PCR; TCRdb's copy has only in-frame clones and lacks some. This sample has 550,000 to 700,000 clones; roughly 72% occur once, and the top ten carry roughly 1.9%. The CDR3 totals 17 residues. V was shortened by 2 bases and J by 0 bases, with 17 bases between the two germline ends. Per the germline V gene, CDR1 is WSHSY and CDR2 is SAAADI. This entry comes from a study of shared clonotypes between healthy human individuals. Study-wide results and limits: Sampling involved blood alone; tissue repertoires likely differ. Few donors limited the genetic and exposure-history diversity represented. With several donors compared, roughly 4.9% of naive CD4 clonotypes were shared.

Material for sequencing was memory CD4+ T cells sorted from blood. The subset was: CD45RA-negative fraction. The rearrangement links TRBV10-2 to TRBJ2-7; D possibly uses TRBD1 or TRBD2 (5 bases each). This TCR derives from a woman between 25 and 40 years old in good health. The DNA for the CDR3 is TGCGCCAGCAGTGAGGCGCAGGGAGTGACGGACTCCTACGAGCAGTACTTC. It yields the protein CASSEAQGVTDSYEQYF.